These T cell receptor beta chains were read from a single sample in a study of neurological immune-mediated disorders. A single record per CDR3 protein comes from TCRdb applying MiXCR to the 5' RACE reads. The table records 40,000 to 45,000 distinct CDR3 sequences, just under 6.5% of them present only once. Sequencing was done on a sample of CD4+ T cells from blood. The receptors come from a middle-aged woman in good health. The CDR3 runs from the conserved cysteine through the conserved F or W. D genes are given only for firm matches. Size is stated for part of the rows, as once, few or many counts, or as a class when the clone is expanded.

D gene | clone size | J gene | V gene | CDR3 protein | CDR3 DNA
TRBD1 | many | TRBJ2-1 | TRBV20-1 | CSATSGTGLREQFF | TGCAGTGCTACCAGCGGGACAGGGCTACGTGAGCAGTTCTTC
TRBD1 | - | TRBJ2-2 | TRBV28 | CASSYPGDRVTGELFF | TGTGCCAGCAGTTATCCAGGGGACAGAGTCACCGGGGAGCTGTTTTTT
- | many | TRBJ2-7 | TRBV7-9 | CASNDVTYEQYF | TGTGCCAGCAACGACGTGACCTACGAGCAGTACTTC
TRBD2 | medium-sized | TRBJ2-7 | TRBV28 | CASSPLGGSSYEQYF | TGTGCCAGCAGTCCCCTCGGCGGGAGCTCCTACGAGCAGTACTTC
TRBD1 | many | TRBJ2-3 | TRBV20-1 | CSASQGGRTDTQYF | TGCAGTGCTAGCCAAGGGGGCCGCACAGATACGCAGTATTTT
- | many | TRBJ2-1 | TRBV5-1 | CASSLVVGHPNEQFF | TGCGCCAGCAGCTTGGTTGTCGGCCATCCGAATGAGCAGTTCTTC
- | many | TRBJ2-5 | TRBV11-3 | CASSLAPRAETQYF | TGTGCCAGCAGCTTAGCACCACGGGCAGAGACCCAGTACTTC
- | many | TRBJ1-5 | TRBV20-1 | CSADRGVSNQPQHF | TGCAGTGCTGACCGAGGGGTTAGCAATCAGCCCCAGCATTTT
- | many | TRBJ2-7 | TRBV7-2 | CASSLVPPSASYEQYF | TGTGCCAGCAGCTTAGTCCCCCCTAGCGCCTCCTACGAGCAGTACTTC
TRBD1 | many | TRBJ2-1 | TRBV7-2 | CASSLWGQGRVEQFF | TGTGCCAGCAGCTTATGGGGACAGGGAAGGGTTGAGCAGTTCTTC
TRBD2 | once | TRBJ2-7 | TRBV20-1 | CSAYEITSGSTREKYF | TGCAGTGCTTACGAAATAACTAGCGGGAGCACCCGCGAGAAGTACTTC
- | many | TRBJ1-5 | TRBV20-1 | CSARDVYSNQPQHF | TGCAGTGCTAGAGACGTTTATAGCAATCAGCCCCAGCATTTT
TRBD2 | many | TRBJ2-3 | TRBV5-1 | CASSFGTSDTDTQYF | TGCGCCAGCAGCTTTGGGACTAGCGACACAGATACGCAGTATTTT
- | many | TRBJ2-1 | TRBV5-1 | CASSFDWNNEQFF | TGCGCCAGCAGCTTCGACTGGAACAATGAGCAGTTCTTC
- | many | TRBJ2-7 | TRBV20-1 | CSARVEGPYEQYF | TGCAGTGCTAGAGTGGAGGGCCCCTACGAGCAGTACTTC
- | many | TRBJ1-1 | TRBV5-1 | CASSWTVNTEAFF | TGCGCCAGCAGCTGGACAGTAAACACTGAAGCTTTCTTT
TRBD1 | few | TRBJ1-5 | TRBV6-6 | CASSYSRGPGNQPQHF | TGTGCCAGCAGTTACTCAAGGGGGCCGGGCAATCAGCCCCAGCATTTT
- | many | TRBJ1-1 | TRBV11-2 | CASLWGWRGSNTEAFF | TGTGCCAGCCTGTGGGGGTGGAGGGGTTCAAACACTGAAGCTTTCTTT
- | many | TRBJ1-1 | TRBV11-2 | CASSFPGAGRRNTEAFF | TGTGCCAGCAGCTTCCCGGGGGCGGGCAGACGGAACACTGAAGCTTTCTTT
- | many | TRBJ1-1 | TRBV10-3 | CAISEWGVSRDTEAFF | TGTGCCATCAGTGAGTGGGGCGTCTCCAGGGACACTGAAGCTTTCTTT
- | many | TRBJ2-7 | TRBV28 | CASIPEQGGNEQYF | TGTGCCAGCATCCCCGAACAGGGAGGGAACGAGCAGTACTTC
- | many | TRBJ1-1 | TRBV7-9 | CASSENTEAFF | TGTGCCAGCAGTGAGAACACTGAAGCTTTCTTT
- | many | TRBJ2-3 | TRBV5-1 | CASLSVGEPTDTQYF | TGCGCCAGCCTTTCGGTCGGGGAACCCACAGATACGCAGTATTTT
- | many | TRBJ1-5 | TRBV13 | CASSLGGGGQPQHF | TGTGCCAGCAGCTTAGGTGGGGGAGGGCAGCCCCAGCATTTT
TRBD1 | many | TRBJ1-5 | TRBV20-1 | CSARTGTGDYQPQHF | TGCAGTGCCCGAACCGGGACAGGGGATTATCAGCCCCAGCATTTT
- | many | TRBJ2-1 | TRBV20-1 | CSGTGLAVYNEQFF | TGCAGTGGAACAGGGCTAGCGGTCTACAATGAGCAGTTCTTC
- | many | TRBJ1-5 | TRBV20-1 | CSAQAEGNQPQHF | TGCAGTGCACAAGCGGAGGGCAATCAGCCCCAGCATTTT
TRBD2 | many | TRBJ2-5 | TRBV29-1 | CSVESSGKETQYF | TGCAGCGTTGAGTCTAGCGGTAAAGAGACCCAGTACTTC
- | once | TRBJ2-7 | TRBV4-1 | CASSHDTYSYEQYF | TGCGCCAGCAGCCACGACACTTATTCCTACGAGCAGTACTTC
- | many | TRBJ1-4 | TRBV7-2 | CASSLAGLEKLFF | TGTGCCAGCAGCTTAGCAGGACTGGAAAAACTGTTTTTT
- | many | TRBJ2-7 | TRBV7-8 | CASSLRDFSYEQYF | TGTGCCAGCAGCTTAAGGGACTTCTCCTACGAGCAGTACTTC
TRBD1 | many | TRBJ1-5 | TRBV6-1 | CASSEAGGGNQPQHF | TGTGCCAGCAGTGAAGCAGGGGGCGGCAATCAGCCCCAGCATTTT